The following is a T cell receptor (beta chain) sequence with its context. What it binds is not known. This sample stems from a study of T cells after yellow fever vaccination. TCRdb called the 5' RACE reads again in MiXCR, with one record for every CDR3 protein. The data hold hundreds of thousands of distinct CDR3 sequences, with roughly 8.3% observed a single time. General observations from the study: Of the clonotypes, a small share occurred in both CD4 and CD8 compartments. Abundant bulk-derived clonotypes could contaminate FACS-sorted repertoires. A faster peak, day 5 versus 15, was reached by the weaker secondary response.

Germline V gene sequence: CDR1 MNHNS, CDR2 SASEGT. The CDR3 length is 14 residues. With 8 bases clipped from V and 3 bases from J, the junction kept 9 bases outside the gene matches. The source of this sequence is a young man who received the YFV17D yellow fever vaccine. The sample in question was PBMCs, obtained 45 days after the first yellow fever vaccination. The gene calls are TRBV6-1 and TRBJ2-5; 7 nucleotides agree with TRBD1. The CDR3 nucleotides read TGTGCCAGCGAACCTAGGGGGCCGGAAGAGACCCAGTACTTC. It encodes CASEPRGPEETQYF.